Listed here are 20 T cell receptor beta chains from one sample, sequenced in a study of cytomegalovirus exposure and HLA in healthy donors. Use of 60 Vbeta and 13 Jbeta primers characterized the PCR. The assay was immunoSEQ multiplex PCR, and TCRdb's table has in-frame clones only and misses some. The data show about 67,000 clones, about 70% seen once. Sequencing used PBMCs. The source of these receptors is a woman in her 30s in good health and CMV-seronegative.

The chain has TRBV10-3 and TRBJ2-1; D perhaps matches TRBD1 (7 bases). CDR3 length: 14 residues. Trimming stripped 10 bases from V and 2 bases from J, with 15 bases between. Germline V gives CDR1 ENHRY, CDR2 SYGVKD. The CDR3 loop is CASEGGTAYNEQFF. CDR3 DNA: TGTGCCAGTGAGGGCGGGACAGCCTACAATGAGCAGTTCTTC.

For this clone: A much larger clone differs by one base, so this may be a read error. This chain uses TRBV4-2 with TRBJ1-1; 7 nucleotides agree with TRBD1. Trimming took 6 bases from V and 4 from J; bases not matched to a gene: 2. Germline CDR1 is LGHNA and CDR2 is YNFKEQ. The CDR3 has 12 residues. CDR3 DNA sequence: TGTGCCAGCAGGACAGGGACCACTGAAGCTTTCTTT. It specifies CASRTGTTEAFF.

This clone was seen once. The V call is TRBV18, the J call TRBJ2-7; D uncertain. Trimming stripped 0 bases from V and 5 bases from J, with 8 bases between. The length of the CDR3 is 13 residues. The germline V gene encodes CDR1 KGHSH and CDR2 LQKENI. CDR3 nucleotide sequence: TGTGCCAGCTCACCACCGGCCAGTCACGAGCAGTACTTC. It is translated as CASSPPASHEQYF.

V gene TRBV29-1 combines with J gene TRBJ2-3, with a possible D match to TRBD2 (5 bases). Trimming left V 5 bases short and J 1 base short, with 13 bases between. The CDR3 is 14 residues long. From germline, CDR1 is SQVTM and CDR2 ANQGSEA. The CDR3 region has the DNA TGCAGCGTTTTCCCCTGGCGGGGCACAGATACGCAGTATTTT. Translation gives CSVFPWRGTDTQYF.

The CDR3 region has the DNA TGTGCCAGCTCACCACGGACCGGGACAGGGGATGGCTACACCTTC. Protein sequence: CASSPRTGTGDGYTF. The rearrangement joins TRBV18 to TRBJ1-2, with 10 bases that match TRBD1. Trimming removed 1 base from V and 6 bases from J; junction bases left unmatched: 5. In germline, CDR1 is KGHSH, CDR2 LQKENI. The CDR3 contains 15 residues.

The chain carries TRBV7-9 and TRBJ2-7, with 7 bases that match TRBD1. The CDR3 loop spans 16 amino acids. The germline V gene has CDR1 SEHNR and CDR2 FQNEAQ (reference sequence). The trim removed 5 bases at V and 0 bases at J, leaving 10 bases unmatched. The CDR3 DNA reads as TGTGCCAGCAGCACCCTACAGGGGTTAAGCTCCTACGAGCAGTACTTC. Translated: CASSTLQGLSSYEQYF.

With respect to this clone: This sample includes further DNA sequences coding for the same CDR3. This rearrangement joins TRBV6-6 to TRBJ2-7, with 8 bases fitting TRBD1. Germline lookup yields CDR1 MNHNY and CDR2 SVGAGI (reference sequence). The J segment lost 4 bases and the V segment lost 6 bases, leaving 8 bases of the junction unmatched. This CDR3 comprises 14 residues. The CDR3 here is CASSPGTGRYEQYF. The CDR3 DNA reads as TGTGCCAGCAGCCCCGGGACAGGAAGGTACGAGCAGTACTTC.

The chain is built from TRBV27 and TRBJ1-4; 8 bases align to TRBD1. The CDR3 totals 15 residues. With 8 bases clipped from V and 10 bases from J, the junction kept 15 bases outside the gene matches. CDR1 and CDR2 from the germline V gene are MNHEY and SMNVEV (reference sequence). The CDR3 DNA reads TGTGCCAGCGGATCCTCGACAGGGGTTAGGGTAAAACTGTTTTTT. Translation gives CASGSSTGVRVKLFF.

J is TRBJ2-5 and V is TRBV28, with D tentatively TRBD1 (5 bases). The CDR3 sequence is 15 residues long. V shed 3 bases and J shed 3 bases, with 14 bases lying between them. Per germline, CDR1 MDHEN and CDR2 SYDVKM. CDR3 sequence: CASSFLSGLKETQYF. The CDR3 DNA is TGTGCCAGCAGTTTTTTATCAGGGTTAAAAGAGACCCAGTACTTC.

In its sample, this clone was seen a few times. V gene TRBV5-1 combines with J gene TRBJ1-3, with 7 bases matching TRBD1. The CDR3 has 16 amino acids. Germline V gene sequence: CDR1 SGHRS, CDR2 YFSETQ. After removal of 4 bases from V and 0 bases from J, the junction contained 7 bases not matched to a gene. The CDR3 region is CASSPSTGSSGNTIYF. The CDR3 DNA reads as TGCGCCAGCAGCCCCTCGACAGGGAGCTCTGGAAACACCATATATTTT.

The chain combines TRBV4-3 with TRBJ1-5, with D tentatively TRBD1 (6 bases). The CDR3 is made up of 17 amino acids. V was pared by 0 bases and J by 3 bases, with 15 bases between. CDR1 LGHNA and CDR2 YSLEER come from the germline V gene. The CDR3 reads CASSQDFPGQINQPQHF. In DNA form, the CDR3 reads TGCGCCAGCAGCCAAGATTTCCCTGGACAGATCAATCAGCCCCAGCATTTT.

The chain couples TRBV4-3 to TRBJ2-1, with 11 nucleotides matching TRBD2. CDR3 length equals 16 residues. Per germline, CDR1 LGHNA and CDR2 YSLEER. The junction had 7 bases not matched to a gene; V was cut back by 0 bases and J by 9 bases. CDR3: CASSQEWLLAGGEQFF. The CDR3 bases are TGCGCCAGCAGCCAAGAGTGGCTCCTAGCGGGGGGTGAGCAGTTCTTC.

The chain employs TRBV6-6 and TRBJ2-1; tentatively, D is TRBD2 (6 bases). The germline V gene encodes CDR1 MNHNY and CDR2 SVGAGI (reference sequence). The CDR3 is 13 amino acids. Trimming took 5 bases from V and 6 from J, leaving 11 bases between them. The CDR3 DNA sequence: TGTGCCAGCAGTCCGACTAGGGTCAATGAGCAGTTCTTC. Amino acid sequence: CASSPTRVNEQFF.

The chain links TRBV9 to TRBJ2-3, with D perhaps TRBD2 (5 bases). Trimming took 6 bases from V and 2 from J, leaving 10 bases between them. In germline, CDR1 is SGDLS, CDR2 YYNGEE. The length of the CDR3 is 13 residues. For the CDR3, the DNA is TGTGCCAGCACCCCGGGGTCCACAGATACGCAGTATTTT. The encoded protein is CASTPGSTDTQYF.

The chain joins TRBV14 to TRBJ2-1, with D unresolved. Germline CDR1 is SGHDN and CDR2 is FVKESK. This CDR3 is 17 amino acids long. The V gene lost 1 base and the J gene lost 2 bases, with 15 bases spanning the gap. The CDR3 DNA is TGTGCCAGCAGCCAAGGAAAAACGACACGAACCTACAATGAGCAGTTCTTC. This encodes CASSQGKTTRTYNEQFF. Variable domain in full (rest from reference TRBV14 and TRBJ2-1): EAGVTQFPSHSVIEKGQTVTLRCDPISGHDNLYWYRRVMGKEIKFLLHFVKESKQDESGMPNNRFLAERTGGTYSTLKVQPAELEDSGVYFCASSQGKTTRTYNEQFFGPGTRLTVL.

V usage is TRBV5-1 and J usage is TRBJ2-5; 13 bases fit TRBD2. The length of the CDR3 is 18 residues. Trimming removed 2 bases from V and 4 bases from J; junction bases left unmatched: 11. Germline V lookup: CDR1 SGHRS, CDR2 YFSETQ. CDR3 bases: TGCGCCAGCAGCTTCACCGGGACTAGCGGGGCCGGAGGAGAGACCCAGTACTTC. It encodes CASSFTGTSGAGGETQYF.

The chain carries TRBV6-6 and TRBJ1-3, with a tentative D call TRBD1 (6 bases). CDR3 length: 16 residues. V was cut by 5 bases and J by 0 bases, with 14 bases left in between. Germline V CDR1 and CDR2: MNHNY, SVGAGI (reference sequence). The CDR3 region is CASSGLRGSSGNTIYF. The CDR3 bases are TGTGCCAGCAGTGGTCTTAGGGGGTCCTCTGGAAACACCATATATTTT.

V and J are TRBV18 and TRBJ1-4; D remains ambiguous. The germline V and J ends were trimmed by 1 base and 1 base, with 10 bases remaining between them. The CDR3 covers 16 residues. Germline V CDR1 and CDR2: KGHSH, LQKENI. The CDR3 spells CASSPRSIQTNEKLFF. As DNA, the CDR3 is TGTGCCAGCTCACCACGTTCCATCCAAACTAATGAAAAACTGTTTTTT.

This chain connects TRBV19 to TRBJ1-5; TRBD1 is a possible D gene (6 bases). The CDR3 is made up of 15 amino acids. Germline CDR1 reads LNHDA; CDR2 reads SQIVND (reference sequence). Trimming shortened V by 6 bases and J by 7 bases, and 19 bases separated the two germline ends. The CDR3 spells CASRPSGTISQPQHF. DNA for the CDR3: TGTGCCAGTAGACCCTCCGGGACAATTTCCCAGCCCCAGCATTTT.

The CDR3 spells CASSQVAREQFF. The CDR3, as DNA: TGCGCCAGCAGCCAAGTCGCGCGGGAGCAGTTCTTC. The J gene is TRBJ2-1, the V gene TRBV4-1; D call uncertain. Deletions cut 1 base from V and 10 bases from J, with 8 bases between. CDR3 length: 12 amino acids. Germline V lookup: CDR1 MGHRA, CDR2 YSYEKL.